These 9 T cell receptor beta chains share one sample of origin, sequenced in a study of blood T cell repertoires in COVID-19 (TCRdb year 2020). The protocol used for the library was the immunoSEQ multiplex PCR assay. Sourced from immuneACCESS, this table was stored by TCRdb with only in-frame sequences that have V and J called. A share of the clones is absent; for the studies checked, an unresolved V gene accounts for under half, and the remainder has no known explanation. In all, the sample holds about 150,000 clones, and under 85% of those were seen once. Together, the top ten hold about 8.7% of the sample. The sample consisted of peripheral blood. The receptors here all came from a man aged 50-60 years with active or convalescent COVID-19.

Many counts were recorded for this clone. V is TRBV14 and J is TRBJ2-7; 8 positions match TRBD1. Trimming cost V 0 bases and J 6 bases; bases outside gene matches: 10. The CDR3 extends over 16 amino acids. Per the germline V gene, CDR1 is SGHDN and CDR2 is FVKESK. The CDR3 sequence: CASSQDVGQGVSEQYF. CDR3 sequence (DNA): TGTGCCAGCAGCCAAGATGTAGGACAGGGCGTTTCCGAGCAGTACTTC.

This chain links TRBV2 with TRBJ2-1; 8 bases agree with TRBD2. The CDR3 totals 13 residues. CDR1 is SNHLY, CDR2 FYNNEI, per germline. V was clipped by 6 bases and J by 6 bases; unmatched bases: 4. CDR3 amino acids: CASSSGGLNEQFF. In DNA, the CDR3 is TGTGCCAGCAGCAGCGGGGGCCTCAATGAGCAGTTCTTC.

This chain connects TRBV28 to TRBJ1-1; 11 bases map to TRBD1. The CDR3 loop spans 17 amino acids. With 4 bases clipped from V and 2 bases from J, the junction kept 9 bases outside the gene matches. The germline CDR1 and CDR2 sequences are MDHEN and SYDVKM. The CDR3, as DNA: TGTGCCAGCAGTTCACTGGACAGGGGGCCCCCTAACACTGAAGCTTTCTTT. This codes for CASSSLDRGPPNTEAFF.

This chain connects TRBV28 to TRBJ1-1; the match to TRBD1 covers 7 bases. V was clipped by 5 bases and J by 2 bases; unmatched bases: 17. Germline V CDR1 and CDR2: MDHEN, SYDVKM. The CDR3 extends over 18 amino acids. The chain's CDR3 is CASSPRAVSGGPNTEAFF. The CDR3 DNA reads TGTGCCAGCAGTCCGCGGGCTGTCTCAGGGGGACCTAACACTGAAGCTTTCTTT. The variable domain in full, with the rest retrieved from reference TRBV28 and TRBJ1-1, is DVKVTQSSRYLVKRTGEKVFLECVQDMDHENMFWYRQDPGLGLRLIYFSYDVKMKEKGDIPEGYSVSREKKERFSLILESASTNQTSMYLCASSPRAVSGGPNTEAFFGQGTRLTVV.

The chain recombines TRBV6-2 or TRBV6-3 with TRBJ1-4; TRBD1 agrees at 10 bases. V lost 5 bases, J lost 16 bases, and 7 bases stayed unmatched. The CDR3 spans 12 residues. Germline V gene sequence: CDR1 MNHEY, CDR2 SVGEGT. For the CDR3, the DNA is TGTGCCAGCAGTCGGACAGGGGGAGCCGGGTTTTTT. This sequence encodes CASSRTGGAGFF.

This clone was found a few times. The CDR3, as DNA: TGTGCCAGCAGTGAGATCCACTCGAGGGATACGCAGTATTTT. It translates to CASSEIHSRDTQYF. This sequence joins TRBV6-1 and TRBJ2-3; D remains ambiguous. Trimming shortened V by 3 bases and J by 6 bases, and 13 bases separated the two germline ends. Germline CDR1 is MNHNS and CDR2 is SASEGT. CDR3 length: 14 amino acids.

V gene TRBV7-3 combines with J gene TRBJ2-5, with 9 bases matching TRBD2. This CDR3 is built from 15 residues. V shed 5 bases, J shed 2 bases, and the junction held 6 bases outside the gene matches. In germline, CDR1 is SGHTA, CDR2 FQGTGA. The CDR3 is CASSPGLALQETQYF. CDR3 in DNA: TGTGCCAGCAGCCCGGGACTAGCCCTACAAGAGACCCAGTACTTC.

For the CDR3, the DNA is TGTGCCAGCAGCCAAGATCGGGGACAGGGGGCCGGGGAGCTGTTTTTT. Amino acids: CASSQDRGQGAGELFF. This sequence joins TRBV3-1 (or the pseudogene TRBV3-2) and TRBJ2-2, with 11 bases that match TRBD1. V was clipped by 0 bases and J by 6 bases; unmatched bases: 3. CDR3 length: 16 amino acids. Per germline, CDR1 LGHDT and CDR2 YNNKEL (reference sequence).

The genes are TRBV2 and TRBJ1-2; 7 positions match TRBD1. The junction had 7 bases not matched to a gene; V was cut back by 2 bases and J by 1 base. The CDR3 loop spans 16 amino acids. The germline gives CDR1 SNHLY, CDR2 FYNNEI. The CDR3 sequence is CASSETRGEVNYGYTF. CDR3 bases: TGTGCCAGCAGTGAAACCAGGGGGGAGGTTAACTATGGCTACACCTTC.